Below, 20 T cell receptor beta chains from the same sample are listed, as sequenced in a study of regulatory T cells in long-lasting Graves disease. The time point here: newly diagnosed GD, antithyroid drugs for less than 3 months. Scientists built the TCR library using RNA that was extracted from PBMCs. CDR3 regions were amplified by Arm-PCR using iRepertoire HTBI primers to build TCR beta libraries. TCRdb called the multiplex PCR reads again in MiXCR, with one record for every CDR3 protein. The sample yields 350,000 to 500,000 distinct CDR3 sequences, around 13% seen once. These data also featured in a second study, about T cells in Graves' hyperthyroidism and ophthalmopathy.

Material: peripheral blood mononuclear cells (PBMCs), obtained at new diagnosis, from a patient treated with antithyroid drugs. Every receptor here comes from a woman between 50 and 59 years old with Graves disease.

This clonotype was seen many times. The genes are TRBV28 and TRBJ2-7, with D hard to call. V lost 4 bases and J 6 bases, leaving 10 bases between the germline ends. The CDR3 loop spans 12 amino acids. The germline V gene has CDR1 MDHEN and CDR2 SYDVKM. Here the CDR3 reads CASSSGGFEQYF. Here the CDR3 DNA reads TGTGCCAGCAGTTCCGGTGGGTTCGAGCAGTACTTC.

The sample holds many counts of this clonotype. The rearrangement joins TRBV5-1 to TRBJ2-1, with D possibly matching TRBD2 (6 bases). Germline values: CDR1 SGHRS, CDR2 YFSETQ. The CDR3 has 15 residues. V gave up 0 bases and J gave up 2 bases, with 9 bases separating them. The CDR3 nucleotides read TGCGCCAGCAGCTTGGGGGGGGAACCCTACAATGAGCAGTTCTTC. This gives the protein CASSLGGEPYNEQFF.

The chain couples TRBV7-9 to TRBJ2-7; D is undetermined. Germline CDR1 reads SEHNR; CDR2 reads FQNEAQ (reference sequence). CDR3 length: 15 residues. V was trimmed by 3 bases and J by 2 bases, leaving 14 bases between them. As DNA, the CDR3 is TGTGCCAGCAGCTTCGGACCAACACCCCCCTACGAGCAGTACTTC. This codes for CASSFGPTPPYEQYF.

This clonotype was counted only a few times. This chain uses TRBV5-8 with TRBJ2-3; D is unclear. The V end was cut by 2 bases, the J end by 2 bases, with 9 bases between. Germline CDR1 SGHTS, CDR2 YDEGEE. This CDR3 comprises 14 residues. In DNA form, the CDR3 reads TGTGCCAGCAGCTTTGATGTCCACACAGATACGCAGTATTTT. Protein sequence: CASSFDVHTDTQYF.

The chain joins TRBV27 to TRBJ1-4, with 7 bases aligning to TRBD1. Germline V lookup: CDR1 MNHEY, CDR2 SMNVEV (reference sequence). The CDR3 contains 16 residues. V trimming: 11 bases; J trimming: 5 bases; junction bases outside the gene matches: 17. CDR3 nucleotides: TGTGCCGTCCGGGACAGAAACATCGAGGGAAATGAAAAACTGTTTTTT. It translates to CAVRDRNIEGNEKLFF.

The V gene is TRBV5-1, the J gene TRBJ2-7; TRBD1 is a possible D gene (6 bases). The CDR3 has 14 residues. Germline CDR1 reads SGHRS; CDR2 reads YFSETQ. V lost 4 bases, J lost 2 bases, and 13 bases lay in between. The CDR3 DNA follows: TGCGCCAGCAGCCCTAAGGACAGAGCCTACGAGCAGTACTTC. Its protein product is CASSPKDRAYEQYF.

A note on this clonotype: A much more abundant neighbour one base away suggests this may be a read error. Lacking the conserved final phenylalanine or tryptophan, this CDR3 likely reflects a read error. The rearrangement links TRBV28 to TRBJ1-5; the D gene is possibly TRBD1 (6 bases). The CDR3 consists of 15 residues. V lost 5 bases and J 1 base, leaving 12 bases between the germline ends. Germline assignment: CDR1 MDHEN and CDR2 SYDVKM. CDR3 region: CASSMGGTSNQPQHL. CDR3 sequence (DNA): TGTGCCAGCAGTATGGGTGGGACAAGCAATCAGCCCCAGCATTTA.

J is TRBJ2-1 and V is TRBV3-1; 8 bases align to TRBD2. Germline trimming cut 2 bases from V and 7 bases from J; bases unmatched to any gene: 16. The germline gives CDR1 LGHDT, CDR2 YNNKEL (reference sequence). The CDR3 is 18 amino acids. The CDR3 protein is CASSQHPGGEAHENEQFF. The CDR3 DNA sequence: TGTGCCAGCAGCCAACACCCGGGGGGGGAGGCCCACGAGAATGAGCAGTTCTTC.

This clonotype was found many times. This rearrangement joins TRBV12-3 or TRBV12-4 to TRBJ1-5; possible D gene TRBD1, 6 bases. Trimming stripped 5 bases from V and 1 base from J, with 9 bases between. The CDR3 totals 14 residues. The CDR3 sequence is CASSDRTSNQPQHF. The CDR3 nucleotides are TGTGCCAGCAGTGACAGGACGAGCAATCAGCCCCAGCATTTT.

This clonotype occurred many times. The CDR3: CASSTGFFAEAFF. The CDR3, as DNA: TGTGCCAGCAGTACAGGGTTTTTCGCTGAAGCTTTCTTT. The chain has TRBV6-1 and TRBJ1-1; a possible D gene is TRBD1 (6 bases). V was clipped by 5 bases and J by 6 bases, with 13 bases between them. The CDR3 runs to 13 residues. CDR1 is MNHNS and CDR2 is SASEGT in the germline V gene.

This clonotype showed up many times. The chain combines TRBV20-1 with TRBJ1-5; D gene ambiguous. V was pared by 3 bases and J by 1 base, with 10 bases between. CDR1 is DFQATT and CDR2 is SNEGSKA in the germline V gene (reference sequence). This CDR3 comprises 14 residues. CDR3 in DNA: TGCAGTGCTAGCGGCAGGCTGAGCAATCAGCCCCAGCATTTT. Translating it yields CSASGRLSNQPQHF.

The CDR3 sequence is CASSRGLAGNTGELFF. The CDR3, as DNA: TGTGCCAGCAGCCGCGGACTAGCGGGGAACACCGGGGAGCTGTTTTTT. The V and J genes are TRBV5-4 and TRBJ2-2, with 11 bases lining up with TRBD2. This CDR3 is built from 16 residues. Trimming cost V 4 bases and J 1 base; bases outside gene matches: 3. Germline CDR1 reads SGHNT; CDR2 reads YYREEE (reference sequence).

This chain uses TRBV10-3 with TRBJ2-7; 7 nucleotides agree with TRBD1. J was trimmed by 7 bases and V by 7 bases; bases with no gene match: 4. The CDR3 is made up of 11 amino acids. The germline V gene has CDR1 ENHRY and CDR2 SYGVKD. CDR3 residues: CAIKGGREQYF. The CDR3 bases are TGTGCCATCAAAGGGGGCAGGGAGCAGTACTTC.

This clonotype was seen at least ten times. The chain employs TRBV3-1 and TRBJ1-5, with D hard to call. The V gene lost 0 bases and the J gene lost 0 bases, with 6 bases spanning the gap. The germline CDR1 and CDR2 sequences are LGHDT and YNNKEL (reference sequence). The CDR3 has 15 amino acids. CDR3 protein: CASSQDGVSNQPQHF. The CDR3 nucleotides are TGTGCCAGCAGCCAAGATGGGGTTAGCAATCAGCCCCAGCATTTT.

This clonotype was found a few times. This chain uses TRBV2 with TRBJ2-3; 9 nucleotides agree with TRBD2. V shed 4 bases, J shed 6 bases, and the junction held 8 bases outside the gene matches. The germline V gene encodes CDR1 SNHLY and CDR2 FYNNEI. CDR3 length: 15 residues. The CDR3 loop is CASSVSAGGPDTQYF. The CDR3 coding sequence is TGTGCCAGCAGTGTTTCGGCGGGAGGGCCGGATACGCAGTATTTT.

This clonotype has ten or more counts. V is TRBV29-1 and J is TRBJ2-7; 7 bases match TRBD1. The trim removed 4 bases at V and 4 bases at J, leaving 10 bases unmatched. CDR1 and CDR2 from the germline V gene are SQVTM and ANQGSEA. The CDR3 extends over 14 amino acids. The CDR3 reads CSVGEPGQKYEQYF. CDR3 nucleotides: TGCAGCGTTGGGGAACCGGGACAGAAATACGAGCAGTACTTC.

The chain uses TRBV10-3 and TRBJ2-3, with D maybe TRBD2 (6 bases). Trimming removed 6 bases at V and 1 base at J, with 14 bases between. There are 15 residues in the CDR3. Germline V gene lookup returns CDR1 ENHRY and CDR2 SYGVKD. The CDR3 loop reads CAISPRESGTDTQYF. The CDR3 DNA sequence: TGTGCCATCAGCCCACGGGAGAGTGGCACAGATACGCAGTATTTT.

In this sample, this clonotype turned up many times. The V and J genes are TRBV10-3 and TRBJ2-7; 15 bases map to TRBD2. Per germline, CDR1 ENHRY and CDR2 SYGVKD. This CDR3 has 17 amino acids. V dropped 6 bases and J dropped 2; count of bases not matched to a gene: 8. CDR3: CAISLAGLAGGTYEQYF. The CDR3 region has the DNA TGTGCCATCAGCCTCGCCGGACTAGCGGGAGGGACCTACGAGCAGTACTTC.

This clonotype was seen repeatedly, ten times or more. J is TRBJ2-7 and V is TRBV6-2 or TRBV6-3, with TRBD2 as a possible D gene (6 bases). CDR3 length equals 17 residues. The germline CDR1 and CDR2 sequences are MNHEY and SVGEGT. Trimming pared 4 bases from V and 4 bases from J, leaving 23 bases between. The CDR3 is CASSSIGGGSRGYEQYF. CDR3 DNA: TGTGCCAGCAGTTCCATCGGGGGAGGCTCCCGAGGATACGAGCAGTACTTC.

This clonotype was observed at least ten times. The chain joins TRBV2 to TRBJ1-6; D gene ambiguous. The germline V and J ends were trimmed by 4 bases and 6 bases, with 19 bases remaining between them. The CDR3 sequence is 17 residues long. The V gene's germline CDR1 is SNHLY and CDR2 FYNNEI. This CDR3 reads CASSGGFPDSSNSPLHF. DNA of the CDR3: TGTGCCAGCAGTGGGGGATTCCCGGACTCATCTAATTCACCCCTCCACTTT.